The 13 T cell receptor beta chains listed next were all sequenced from one sample in a study of T cell changes during pregnancy in multiple sclerosis. Generated by immunoSEQ multiplex PCR, the TCRdb table keeps only in-frame clones and is missing some. The data hold 44,000 or so clones, with around 90% observed a single time. Sequences were derived from CD8+ T cells from peripheral blood mononuclear cells, sampled after pregnancy. The receptors were gathered from a female donor in good health, enrolled as a control in a pregnancy study.

In DNA, the CDR3 is TGCGCCAGCAGCCCGACGGACAGGTGGATCTCTGGGGCCAACGTCCTGACTTTC. Its protein is CASSPTDRWISGANVLTF. The chain carries TRBV4-3 and TRBJ2-6; the match to TRBD1 covers 7 bases. CDR1 is LGHNA and CDR2 is YSLEER in the germline V gene. J was trimmed by 0 bases and V by 4 bases; bases with no gene match: 9. The CDR3 has 18 residues.

This clone was counted once. The V call is TRBV5-4, the J call TRBJ2-7, with 12 bases lining up with TRBD2. The V segment lost 2 bases and the J segment 0 bases; nucleotides outside the gene matches: 6. CDR3 length: 17 residues. CDR1 is SGHNT, CDR2 YYREEE, per germline (reference sequence). The CDR3 sequence is CASSLGLAGIRSYEQYF. Here the CDR3 DNA reads TGTGCCAGCAGCTTAGGACTAGCGGGGATCCGCTCCTACGAGCAGTACTTC. Together with reference TRBV5-4 and TRBJ2-7, the CDR3 gives the full variable domain: ETGVTQSPTHLIKTRGQQVTLRCSSQSGHNTVSWYQQALGQGPQFIFQYYREEENGRGNFPPRFSGLQFPNYSSELNVNALELDDSALYLCASSLGLAGIRSYEQYFGPGTRLTVT.

This clone was seen just once. V gene TRBV11-2 combines with J gene TRBJ2-7; D perhaps matches TRBD1 (6 bases). The germline gives CDR1 SGHAT, CDR2 FQNNGV. The ends were cut back, 8 bases at V and 2 bases at J, with 10 bases in the middle. This CDR3 has 12 residues. As DNA, the CDR3 is TGTGCCAGCCTTGGACAGACCTACGAGCAGTACTTC. Residues: CASLGQTYEQYF.

This clone appeared once. The genes are TRBV27 and TRBJ1-2; weak D call: TRBD1 (5 bases). The V gene lost 8 bases and the J gene lost 8 bases, with 18 bases spanning the gap. The CDR3 loop spans 13 amino acids. The germline CDR1 and CDR2 sequences are MNHEY and SMNVEV (reference sequence). In DNA form, the CDR3 reads TGTGCCAGCTTCGGACATTTCGGTGGGGGCTACACCTTC. Its protein product is CASFGHFGGGYTF.

The genes are TRBV4-3 and TRBJ1-2, with TRBD1 matching 7 bases. The V and J ends lost 5 bases and 3 bases, in that order; junction bases with no gene match: 3. The CDR3 covers 13 residues. Looked up from germline, CDR1 is LGHNA and CDR2 is YSLEER. The CDR3 region is CASSSGTDYGYTF. As DNA, the CDR3 is TGCGCCAGCAGCTCCGGGACAGACTATGGCTACACCTTC.

The J gene is TRBJ1-5, the V gene TRBV19; D gene uncertain. The CDR3 sequence is 13 residues long. Trimming stripped 7 bases from V and 11 bases from J, with 18 bases between. Looked up from germline, CDR1 is LNHDA and CDR2 is SQIVND (reference sequence). The chain's CDR3 is CASTYASWESQHF. The CDR3 region has the DNA TGTGCCAGTACCTATGCCTCATGGGAGTCCCAGCATTTT. Complete variable domain (other parts from reference TRBV19 and TRBJ1-5): DGGITQSPKYLFRKEGQNVTLSCEQNLNHDAMYWYRQDPGQGLRLIYYSQIVNDFQKGDIAEGYSVSREKKESFPLTVTSAQKNPTAFYLCASTYASWESQHFGDGTRLSIL.

V gene TRBV11-2 combines with J gene TRBJ1-4; TRBD1 matches at 8 bases. The CDR3 contains 16 residues. V was pared by 5 bases and J by 6 bases, with 11 bases of the junction left unmatched. Germline V gives CDR1 SGHAT, CDR2 FQNNGV. The CDR3 nucleotides read TGTGCCAGCAGCCCGCTTTACAGGGGGAGCGATGAAAAACTGTTTTTT. It encodes CASSPLYRGSDEKLFF.

V gene TRBV7-9 combines with J gene TRBJ1-1; D is unresolved. The germline gives CDR1 SEHNR, CDR2 FQNEAQ (reference sequence). The CDR3 contains 12 residues. V lost 6 bases and J 7 bases, leaving 12 bases between the germline ends. The CDR3 DNA reads as TGTGCCAGCAGTCCCGGTGGGCTTGAAGCTTTCTTT. Amino acid sequence: CASSPGGLEAFF.

Only one count was recorded for this clone. The chain is built from TRBV5-8 and TRBJ1-5, with D hard to call. Trimming cost V 2 bases and J 11 bases, with 8 bases left between them. This CDR3 comprises 11 residues. CDR1 and CDR2 from the germline V gene are SGHTS and YDEGEE. The CDR3 DNA sequence: TGTGCCAGCAGCTTTGGGCAGGCCCAGCATTTT. Translated: CASSFGQAQHF.

This chain uses TRBV27 with TRBJ1-6; 8 bases line up with TRBD1. From germline, CDR1 is MNHEY and CDR2 SMNVEV (reference sequence). The CDR3 loop spans 17 amino acids. The J segment lost 4 bases and the V segment lost 1 base, leaving 6 bases of the junction unmatched. The CDR3, as DNA: TGTGCCAGCAGTTTATGGACAGGGAGGTTGTATAATTCACCCCTCCACTTT. This encodes CASSLWTGRLYNSPLHF.

The chain employs TRBV4-3 and TRBJ1-2, with 12 bases identical to TRBD1. Germline V lookup: CDR1 LGHNA, CDR2 YSLEER. The V gene end was trimmed by 4 bases and the J gene end by 4 bases; junction bases not matched to a gene: 7. CDR3 size: 16 residues. CDR3 sequence reads: CASSPRGQGAGYGYTF. The CDR3 bases are TGCGCCAGCAGCCCCAGGGGACAGGGGGCTGGCTATGGCTACACCTTC.

The chain has TRBV7-8 and TRBJ2-2; 13 nucleotides agree with TRBD2. V shed 1 base and J 2 bases; nucleotides not matched to a gene: 10. This CDR3 is 20 amino acids long. CDR1 SGHVS and CDR2 FQNEAQ come from the germline V gene. The CDR3 loop is CASSLGTSGGFERNTGELFF. In DNA form, the CDR3 reads TGTGCCAGCAGCTTAGGGACTAGCGGGGGCTTCGAGAGAAACACCGGGGAGCTGTTTTTT.

This chain uses TRBV2 with TRBJ1-4, with TRBD1 matching over 8 bases. CDR3 length: 18 residues. Looked up from germline, CDR1 is SNHLY and CDR2 is FYNNEI. V lost 6 bases to trimming and J lost 5 bases; unmatched junction nucleotides: 17. CDR3 region: CASSLPGTGGFGNEKLFF. CDR3 sequence (DNA): TGTGCCAGCAGCCTACCCGGGACAGGCGGGTTTGGAAATGAAAAACTGTTTTTT.